This TCR beta chain was identified during a study of control samples from healthy donors and cancer patients. Profiling relied on immunoSEQ multiplex PCR, and the TCRdb table lists in-frame clones only, not all of them. Of about 190,000 clones in the sample, approximately 91% are singletons; the top ten hold 1.8%. V gave up 6 bases and J gave up 0 bases, with 5 bases separating them. Germline V gene data show CDR1 as LNHDA and CDR2 as SQIVND (reference sequence). The CDR3 runs to 13 residues. The TCR was taken from a man aged 25 to 45 in good health. The sequenced material came from blood. This chain uses TRBV19 with TRBJ2-2; unclear D gene. The CDR3 DNA is TGTGCCAGTAGACCGTCGAACACCGGGGAGCTGTTTTTT. Its translation is CASRPSNTGELFF.